This TCR beta chain was found in a study of cytomegalovirus exposure and HLA in healthy donors. Whole-study context: Most genotyped donors, 75% to 85% of roughly 400, had Caucasian-associated genetic ancestry.

The CDR3 has 15 amino acids. The V gene lost 0 bases and the J gene lost 0 bases, with 6 bases spanning the gap. Germline V gives CDR1 SGHTS, CDR2 YDEGEE. PCR used 60 Vbeta primers and 13 Jbeta primers. Data came from immunoSEQ multiplex PCR; TCRdb stores just in-frame clones and leaves some out. Here the sample spans about 120,000 clones, around two thirds being singletons. Each donor's status was that of a healthy bone marrow donor. What was sequenced was PBMCs. J is TRBJ2-2 and V is TRBV5-8; TRBD2 is a possible D gene (5 bases). The receptor was derived from a woman aged 40 to 50 in good health and CMV-seropositive. The CDR3: CASSLAGTNTGELFF. The CDR3 nucleotides read TGTGCCAGCAGCTTGGCGGGGACGAACACCGGGGAGCTGTTTTTT.